What follows are 14 T cell receptor beta chains derived from one specimen sequenced in a study of OX40 agonist ivuxolimab in advanced cancers. Only in-frame clones appear in the TCRdb table, and some are missing; sequencing was by immunoSEQ multiplex PCR. There are tens of thousands of clones in the sample; approximately 87% occur only once, and 5% to 6% lies in the top ten. Sequenced material: CD4+ or CD8+ T cells sorted from blood, taken in a trial of the OX40 agonist ivuxolimab. Receptors originate from an adult with an advanced solid tumor such as melanoma, head and neck, liver or kidney cancer.

The V call is TRBV20-1, the J call TRBJ1-1; unclear D gene. The ends were cut back, 1 base at V and 3 bases at J, with 3 bases in the middle. This CDR3 is 11 amino acids long. Germline V gives CDR1 DFQATT, CDR2 SNEGSKA (reference sequence). The DNA for the CDR3 is TGCAGTGCTAGAGGGTACACTGAAGCTTTCTTT. Amino acids: CSARGYTEAFF.

V is TRBV7-8 and J is TRBJ2-3; 13 positions match TRBD2. V lost 3 bases and J lost 0; bases outside the gene matches: 12. The CDR3 has 20 residues. Per the germline V gene, CDR1 is SGHVS and CDR2 is FQNEAQ. The CDR3, as DNA: TGTGCCAGCAGCTTTTTCGGCGAACTAGCGGGGGGGCCTAGCACAGATACGCAGTATTTT. This codes for CASSFFGELAGGPSTDTQYF.

This chain joins TRBV7-8 and TRBJ2-3, with D possibly matching TRBD1 (5 bases). V gave up 5 bases and J gave up 3 bases, with 9 bases separating them. CDR3 length: 13 residues. Germline CDR1 SGHVS, CDR2 FQNEAQ. As DNA, the CDR3 is TGTGCCAGCAGCAGGCGACAGACAGATACGCAGTATTTT. Its protein is CASSRRQTDTQYF.

The chain has TRBV5-1 and TRBJ2-1, with TRBD2 matching 7 bases. The germline CDR1 and CDR2 sequences are SGHRS and YFSETQ. Trimming took 0 bases from V and 9 from J; bases not matched to a gene: 6. The CDR3 has 14 residues. CDR3 coding DNA: TGCGCCAGCAGCTTGGGTGGCGGGAGTGTTGAGCAGTTCTTC. Its protein product is CASSLGGGSVEQFF.

This chain joins TRBV28 and TRBJ2-1; D perhaps matches TRBD1 (5 bases). Trimming took 11 bases from V and 4 from J, leaving 15 bases between them. Per germline, CDR1 MDHEN and CDR2 SYDVKM. CDR3 length: 13 amino acids. CDR3 amino acids: CAVVGQEYNEQFF. DNA for the CDR3: TGTGCCGTGGTGGGGCAGGAGTACAATGAGCAGTTCTTC.

The chain carries TRBV7-3 and TRBJ2-6; weak D call: TRBD2 (5 bases). V was clipped by 5 bases and J by 0 bases, with 11 bases between them. The V gene's germline CDR1 is SGHTA and CDR2 FQGTGA. The CDR3 length is 16 residues. The CDR3 sequence is CASSLARDSGANVLTF. The CDR3 region has the DNA TGTGCCAGCAGCCTCGCACGGGACTCTGGGGCCAACGTCCTGACTTTC.

The V gene is TRBV10-3, the J gene TRBJ1-5; 7 bases are shared with TRBD1. The V gene's germline CDR1 is ENHRY and CDR2 SYGVKD. Losses at the gene ends were 5 bases for V and 0 bases for J; bases not matched to a gene: 4. This CDR3 has 15 amino acids. The CDR3 DNA reads TGTGCCATCAGTACAGGGGATCTTAGCAATCAGCCCCAGCATTTT. It is translated as CAISTGDLSNQPQHF.

This CDR3 is CASSSQPSGDTQYF. The CDR3 DNA is TGTGCCAGCAGTTCCCAGCCAAGCGGGGATACGCAGTATTTT. The chain carries TRBV27 and TRBJ2-3, with D tentatively TRBD2 (6 bases). Trimming shortened V by 4 bases and J by 6 bases, and 14 bases separated the two germline ends. Germline CDR1 reads MNHEY; CDR2 reads SMNVEV (reference sequence). This CDR3 is built from 14 residues.

The rearrangement joins TRBV5-4 to TRBJ2-4; D unresolved. The ends were cut back, 4 bases at V and 6 bases at J, with 14 bases in the middle. The germline gives CDR1 SGHNT, CDR2 YYREEE (reference sequence). The CDR3 consists of 14 residues. The CDR3 loop reads CASSPASSGNIQYF. CDR3 sequence (DNA): TGTGCCAGCAGCCCTGCGAGCTCGGGAAACATTCAGTACTTC.

The rearrangement links TRBV29-1 to TRBJ2-3; perhaps TRBD1 as D (8 bases). The CDR3 consists of 14 residues. Trimming stripped 8 bases from V and 5 bases from J, with 20 bases between. Germline CDR1 reads SQVTM; CDR2 reads ANQGSEA. Here the CDR3 DNA reads TGCAGCCCACGGGGGGCAGGGGGCAAAGATACGCAGTATTTT. It specifies CSPRGAGGKDTQYF.

This clone came up once. The chain uses TRBV7-9 and TRBJ2-7; 9 nucleotides agree with TRBD1. Per germline, CDR1 SEHNR and CDR2 FQNEAQ (reference sequence). CDR3 length equals 13 residues. The V and J ends lost 5 bases and 7 bases, in that order; junction bases with no gene match: 6. In nucleotides, the CDR3 is TGTGCCAGCAGCAACCGGGACAGGGTTGAGCAGTACTTC. Amino acids: CASSNRDRVEQYF.

The V gene is TRBV7-6, the J gene TRBJ1-2, with 7 bases identical to TRBD1. This CDR3 has 14 amino acids. Germline CDR1 reads SGHVS; CDR2 reads FNYEAQ. V gave up 5 bases and J gave up 3 bases; unmatched junction bases: 6. The CDR3 here is CASSRETGYYGYTF. DNA for the CDR3: TGTGCCAGCAGCCGAGAGACAGGGTACTATGGCTACACCTTC.

This clone was seen only a few times. The CDR3 DNA reads TGTGCCATCAGTGAGTCCTCCAACCTCTCTGGAAACACCATATATTTT. Protein: CAISESSNLSGNTIYF. This chain joins TRBV10-3 and TRBJ1-3; D is undetermined. The germline CDR1 and CDR2 sequences are ENHRY and SYGVKD. The CDR3 extends over 16 amino acids. Trimming shortened V by 0 bases and J by 0 bases, and 9 bases separated the two germline ends.

V is TRBV7-9 and J is TRBJ2-3, with 7 bases aligning to TRBD1. This CDR3 comprises 14 residues. Germline values: CDR1 SEHNR, CDR2 FQNEAQ (reference sequence). V lost 5 bases and J lost 2; bases outside the gene matches: 4. The CDR3 here is CASSPRGYTDTQYF. Written as DNA, the CDR3 is TGTGCCAGCAGCCCCAGGGGGTACACAGATACGCAGTATTTT.